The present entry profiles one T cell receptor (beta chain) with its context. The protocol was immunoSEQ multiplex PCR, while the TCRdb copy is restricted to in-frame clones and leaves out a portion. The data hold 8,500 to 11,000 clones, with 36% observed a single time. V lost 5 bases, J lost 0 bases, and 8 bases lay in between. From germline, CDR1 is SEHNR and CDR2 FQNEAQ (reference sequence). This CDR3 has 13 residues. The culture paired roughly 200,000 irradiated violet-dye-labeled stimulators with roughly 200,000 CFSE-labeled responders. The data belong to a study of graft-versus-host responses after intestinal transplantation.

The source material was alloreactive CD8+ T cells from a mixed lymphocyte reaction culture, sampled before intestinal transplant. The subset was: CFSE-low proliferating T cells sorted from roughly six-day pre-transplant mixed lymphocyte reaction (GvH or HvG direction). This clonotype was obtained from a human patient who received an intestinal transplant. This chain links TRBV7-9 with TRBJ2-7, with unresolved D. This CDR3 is CASSPTSSYEQYF. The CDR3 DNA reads TGTGCCAGCAGCCCAACCAGCTCCTACGAGCAGTACTTC.